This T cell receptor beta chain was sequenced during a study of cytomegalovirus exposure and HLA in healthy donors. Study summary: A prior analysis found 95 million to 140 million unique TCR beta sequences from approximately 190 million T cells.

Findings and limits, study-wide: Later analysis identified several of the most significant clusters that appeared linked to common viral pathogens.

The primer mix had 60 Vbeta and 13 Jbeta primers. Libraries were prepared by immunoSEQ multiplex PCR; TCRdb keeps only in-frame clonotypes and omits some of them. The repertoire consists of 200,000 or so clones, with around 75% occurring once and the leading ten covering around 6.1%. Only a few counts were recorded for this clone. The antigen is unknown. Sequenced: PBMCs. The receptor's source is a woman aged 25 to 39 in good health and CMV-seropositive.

The CDR3 sequence is CASSQVIYSNQPQHF. The DNA of the CDR3 is TGCGCCAGCAGCCAAGTTATTTATAGCAATCAGCCCCAGCATTTT. The J gene is TRBJ1-5, the V gene TRBV4-1; D gene unclear. This CDR3 has 15 amino acids. Germline V gene sequence: CDR1 MGHRA, CDR2 YSYEKL. The V end lost 1 base, the J end lost 0 bases, and 7 bases lay between the germline ends.